The 14 T cell receptor beta chains in this list originate from one sample, sequenced in a study of identical twins. TCRdb analysed the 5' RACE reads with MiXCR anew, one entry per CDR3 protein. The table lists a few hundred thousand distinct CDR3 sequences, around 9.6% of them singletons. This sample also belongs to another study, concerning yellow fever vaccine responses in identical twins.

The specimen was PBMCs. These receptors were obtained from a woman in her late teens or twenties in good health.

About this clonotype itself: Being one base from a much bigger clone, this may be a read error. The chain uses TRBV5-5 and TRBJ2-5, with a weak D call TRBD2 (6 bases). Trimming left V 6 bases short and J 2 bases short, with 17 bases between. This CDR3 contains 15 residues. Per the germline V gene, CDR1 is SGHKS and CDR2 is YYEKEE (reference sequence). CDR3 nucleotide sequence: TGTGCCAGCAAACGCCGGGAGACGGTGCAAGAGACCCAGTACTTC. Translating gives CASKRRETVQETQYF.

This clonotype was seen at least ten times. One end of the junction fails to match germline, which may point to a read error. The chain links TRBV7-7 to TRBJ2-3, with D possibly matching TRBD1 (5 bases). CDR3 length equals 13 residues. The V gene's germline CDR1 is SSHAT and CDR2 FNYEAQ (reference sequence). The CDR3: CASSFRQGDTQYF. The CDR3 DNA sequence: TGTGCTAGCAGCTTTCGGCAGGGAGATACGCAGTATTTT.

This clonotype was seen ten or more times. The V gene is TRBV7-2, the J gene TRBJ2-3; a weak D match, TRBD2 (7 bases). The CDR3 loop spans 15 amino acids. Germline assignment: CDR1 SGHTA and CDR2 FQGNSA. V was shortened by 0 bases and J by 6 bases, with 13 bases between the two germline ends. CDR3 in DNA: TGTGCCAGCAGCTTAGCGGGGGGGCCAGGGGATACGCAGTATTTT. Protein: CASSLAGGPGDTQYF.

This chain uses TRBV20-1 with TRBJ2-1; the D gene is possibly TRBD2 (5 bases). This CDR3 is 13 amino acids long. The ends were cut back, 2 bases at V and 3 bases at J, with 8 bases in the middle. CDR1 DFQATT and CDR2 SNEGSKA come from the germline V gene (reference sequence). The CDR3 DNA is TGCAGTGCTAGAACTAGTTACTACAATGAGCAGTTCTTC. This sequence encodes CSARTSYYNEQFF.

This clonotype has at least ten counts. The V and J genes are TRBV18 and TRBJ2-7, with 9 nucleotides matching TRBD1. The CDR3 runs to 14 residues. V lost 6 bases and J lost 4; bases outside the gene matches: 7. Germline V gene data show CDR1 as KGHSH and CDR2 as LQKENI. CDR3 sequence reads: CASSKDRGGYEQYF. The CDR3 bases are TGTGCCAGCTCGAAGGACAGGGGAGGATACGAGCAGTACTTC.

This rearrangement joins TRBV20-1 to TRBJ2-3; 9 nucleotides match TRBD2. J was trimmed by 6 bases and V by 1 base; bases with no gene match: 5. CDR3 length equals 14 residues. CDR1 is DFQATT, CDR2 SNEGSKA, per germline (reference sequence). The CDR3 DNA reads TGCAGTGCTAGAGGGGCTAGCGGGGCTGATACGCAGTATTTT. This sequence encodes CSARGASGADTQYF.

Many counts were recorded for this clonotype. V usage is TRBV20-1 and J usage is TRBJ1-4, with 11 bases lining up with TRBD1. V shed 1 base, J shed 7 bases, and the junction held 2 bases outside the gene matches. The CDR3 spans 14 residues. Germline V lookup: CDR1 DFQATT, CDR2 SNEGSKA (reference sequence). The DNA of the CDR3 is TGCAGTGCTAGAGCCGGGACAGGGGGTGAAAAACTGTTTTTT. This encodes CSARAGTGGEKLFF.

The rearrangement joins TRBV5-1 to TRBJ2-3, with a possible D match to TRBD2 (5 bases). Germline V gives CDR1 SGHRS, CDR2 YFSETQ. Trimming left V 4 bases short and J 1 base short, with 10 bases between. The CDR3 loop spans 14 amino acids. The CDR3 loop reads CASSPSGRTDTQYF. In DNA, the CDR3 is TGCGCCAGCAGCCCGAGCGGCCGCACAGATACGCAGTATTTT.

Many counts were recorded for this clonotype. The chain is built from TRBV6-5 and TRBJ1-5; maybe TRBD1 (5 bases). V was trimmed by 3 bases and J by 6 bases, leaving 12 bases between them. The V gene's germline CDR1 is MNHEY and CDR2 SVGAGI. This CDR3 has 14 amino acids. The CDR3 protein is CASSYTLRGQPQHF. The CDR3 DNA reads as TGTGCCAGCAGTTATACCTTGAGGGGTCAGCCCCAGCATTTT.

This chain connects TRBV29-1 to TRBJ2-7; no clear D gene. V was cut by 2 bases and J by 0 bases, with 8 bases left in between. CDR1 is SQVTM, CDR2 ANQGSEA, per germline. CDR3 length: 13 amino acids. Here the CDR3 DNA reads TGCAGCGTTGAACTCCCCAGCTCCTACGAGCAGTACTTC. It encodes CSVELPSSYEQYF.

The chain recombines TRBV11-1 with TRBJ2-5; no clear D. The CDR3 consists of 12 residues. The germline V and J ends were trimmed by 8 bases and 1 base, with 8 bases remaining between them. CDR1 is SGHAT and CDR2 is FQDESV in the germline V gene (reference sequence). DNA for the CDR3: TGTGCCAGCGGGTCAGCCCAAGAGACCCAGTACTTC. Encoded protein: CASGSAQETQYF.

This rearrangement joins TRBV6-6 to TRBJ1-1; tentatively, D is TRBD1 (5 bases). CDR3 length: 13 amino acids. V shed 6 bases and J shed 5 bases, with 13 bases lying between them. Per germline, CDR1 MNHNY and CDR2 SVGAGI (reference sequence). This CDR3 reads CASRGGAGTEAFF. DNA of the CDR3: TGTGCCAGCAGAGGTGGGGCGGGAACTGAAGCTTTCTTT.

The rearrangement joins TRBV20-1 to TRBJ2-1; 7 bases agree with TRBD2. Losses at the gene ends were 0 bases for V and 0 bases for J; bases not matched to a gene: 5. Germline loops: CDR1 DFQATT, CDR2 SNEGSKA (reference sequence). CDR3 size: 16 residues. DNA for the CDR3: TGCAGTGCTAGAGATAGTGGGAGGGGCTCCTACAATGAGCAGTTCTTC. This gives the protein CSARDSGRGSYNEQFF.

This clonotype was seen more than once but under ten times. The rearrangement uses TRBV4-2 and TRBJ2-4, with 9 nucleotides matching TRBD2. Germline V CDR1 and CDR2: LGHNA, YNFKEQ. This CDR3 is 19 amino acids long. The junction had 12 bases not matched to a gene; V was cut back by 0 bases and J by 3 bases. CDR3 in amino acids: CASSQDSRGGQLGKNIQYF. The CDR3 DNA reads as TGTGCCAGCAGCCAAGATTCGCGGGGGGGCCAGTTGGGCAAAAACATTCAGTACTTC.